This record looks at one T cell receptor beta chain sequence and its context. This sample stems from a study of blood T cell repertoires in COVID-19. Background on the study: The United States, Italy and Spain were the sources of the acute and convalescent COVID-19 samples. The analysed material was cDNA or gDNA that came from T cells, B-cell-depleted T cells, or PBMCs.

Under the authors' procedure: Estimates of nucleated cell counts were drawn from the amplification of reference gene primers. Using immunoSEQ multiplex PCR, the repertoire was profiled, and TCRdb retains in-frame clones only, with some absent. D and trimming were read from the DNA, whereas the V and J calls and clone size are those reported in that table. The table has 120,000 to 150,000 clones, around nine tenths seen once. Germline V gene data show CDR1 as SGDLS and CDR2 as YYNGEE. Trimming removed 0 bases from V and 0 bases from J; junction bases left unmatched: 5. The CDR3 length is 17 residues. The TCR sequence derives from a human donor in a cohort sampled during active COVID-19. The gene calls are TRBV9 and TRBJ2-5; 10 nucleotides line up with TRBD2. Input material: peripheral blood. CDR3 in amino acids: CASSVGLAGAYQETQYF. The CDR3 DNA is TGTGCCAGCAGCGTAGGGCTAGCGGGGGCGTACCAAGAGACCCAGTACTTC.